One sample yielded the 4 T cell receptor beta chains listed below, sequenced in a study of CD8 T cells in ankylosing spondylitis. One entry per CDR3 protein, called by TCRdb with MiXCR from the 5' RACE reads. The table includes 100,000 or so distinct CDR3 sequences, just under 9% detected once. Notes on the study in general: Among TCR beta sequences, a motif of under 10 highly homologous variants appeared characteristic of ankylosing spondylitis blood.

The antigens for these receptors are not known. Sequencing was done on a sample of blood, either unsorted or a sorted T cell fraction (not recorded which). The receptors here all came from a male donor with ankylosing spondylitis.

At least ten counts were recorded for this clonotype. V gene TRBV12-3 or TRBV12-4 combines with J gene TRBJ2-1, with TRBD2 matching 7 bases. The CDR3 runs 15 residues. Germline trimming cut 7 bases from V and 2 bases from J; bases unmatched to any gene: 8. In nucleotides, the CDR3 is TGTGCCAGCAACTCCCCCCTAGCGGCCTACAATGAGCAGTTCTTC. Translation gives CASNSPLAAYNEQFF.

In its sample, this clonotype was seen many times. The genes are TRBV12-3 or TRBV12-4 and TRBJ2-7; 8 bases match TRBD2. The CDR3 is 15 residues long. J gave up 3 bases and V 3 bases, and 7 bases lay outside the gene matches. The CDR3 reads CASSLTGGPLYEQYF. The CDR3 DNA follows: TGTGCCAGCAGTTTGACGGGGGGGCCCCTCTACGAGCAGTACTTC.

The sample holds a few counts of this clonotype. J is TRBJ2-1 and V is TRBV12-3 or TRBV12-4; 10 bases match TRBD2. The CDR3 is 16 residues long. Trimming removed 1 base from V and 4 bases from J; junction bases left unmatched: 4. The CDR3: CASSLDTSGAYNEQFF. CDR3 nucleotides: TGTGCCAGCAGTTTAGATACTAGCGGGGCTTACAATGAGCAGTTCTTC.

The table lists this clonotype with a few counts. The rearrangement links TRBV19 to TRBJ2-1; maybe TRBD1 (5 bases). The CDR3 has 14 residues. Deletions cut 5 bases from V and 5 bases from J, with 13 bases between. Germline CDR1 LNHDA, CDR2 SQIVND (reference sequence). The DNA for the CDR3 is TGTGCCAGTAGTTCGATGGACACCGACAATGAGCAGTTCTTC. It yields the protein CASSSMDTDNEQFF.